This passage covers 9 T cell receptor beta chains from one sample sequenced in a study of identical twins. Each CDR3 protein is one row after TCRdb ran MiXCR on the 5' RACE reads. The profile shows just over 450,000 distinct CDR3 sequences, about 14% of them singletons. This sample was shared with a second study, whose subject was yellow fever vaccine responses in identical twins.

Sequencing used CD4+ T cells sorted from blood. The source of these receptors is a woman younger than 35 in good health.

This clonotype was seen many times. CDR3: CASSLSGENYNEQFF. Here the CDR3 DNA reads TGTGCCAGCAGTTTATCAGGGGAGAACTACAATGAGCAGTTCTTC. V usage is TRBV12-3 or TRBV12-4 and J usage is TRBJ2-1; D is perhaps TRBD1 (6 bases). The CDR3 runs to 15 residues. V was shortened by 2 bases and J by 3 bases, with 11 bases between the two germline ends.

DNA for the CDR3: TGCGCCAGCAGCATGGCCCGGATGACCGGGGAGCTGTTTTTT. Translation gives CASSMARMTGELFF. J is TRBJ2-2 and V is TRBV5-1, with D unresolved. CDR1 and CDR2 from the germline V gene are SGHRS and YFSETQ. Trimming removed 4 bases at V and 5 bases at J, with 12 bases between. CDR3 size: 14 residues.

The chain links TRBV4-3 to TRBJ2-1; TRBD2 aligns across 11 bases. CDR3 length: 16 residues. J was trimmed by 6 bases and V by 4 bases; bases with no gene match: 8. Germline values: CDR1 LGHNA, CDR2 YSLEER. The chain's CDR3 is CASSLTTSGSFNEQFF. In DNA, the CDR3 is TGCGCCAGCAGCCTAACTACTAGCGGGAGTTTCAATGAGCAGTTCTTC.

CDR3 DNA: TGTGCCAGCAGCCAAGATGGGACTAGCCGCGGGGGATTGTACAATGAGCAGTTCTTC. Translating gives CASSQDGTSRGGLYNEQFF. V is TRBV3-1 and J is TRBJ2-1; TRBD2 matches 9 bases. The V gene's germline CDR1 is LGHDT and CDR2 YNNKEL (reference sequence). CDR3 length: 19 amino acids. The J segment lost 4 bases and the V segment lost 0 bases, leaving 13 bases of the junction unmatched.

This clonotype has ten or more counts. V is TRBV5-1 and J is TRBJ2-6, with D uncertain. The V end was cut by 3 bases, the J end by 0 bases, with 7 bases between. Germline V gives CDR1 SGHRS, CDR2 YFSETQ. CDR3 length: 15 amino acids. In DNA, the CDR3 is TGCGCCAGCAGCTCAACCCCCTCTGGGGCCAACGTCCTGACTTTC. It is translated as CASSSTPSGANVLTF.

The V call is TRBV10-3, the J call TRBJ2-7, with TRBD2 as a possible D gene (6 bases). CDR3 length: 13 residues. Germline values: CDR1 ENHRY, CDR2 SYGVKD. The V and J ends lost 6 bases and 2 bases respectively, with 11 bases between them. CDR3 nucleotide sequence: TGTGCCATCAGGGGGAGACTAGCCTACGAGCAGTACTTC. Translating it yields CAIRGRLAYEQYF.

This clonotype appeared a few times. The chain carries TRBV2 and TRBJ2-7; 9 bases map to TRBD1. Germline V gene lookup returns CDR1 SNHLY and CDR2 FYNNEI. This CDR3 comprises 13 residues. Germline trimming cut 10 bases from V and 5 bases from J; bases unmatched to any gene: 9. The CDR3 DNA follows: TGTGCCACCAAGTCCCGGGACAGGGACGAGCAGTACTTC. It yields the protein CATKSRDRDEQYF.

This clonotype was counted between two and nine times. The J gene is TRBJ2-1, the V gene TRBV6-1, with 8 bases that match TRBD2. The CDR3 has 16 residues. Germline V gene sequence: CDR1 MNHNS, CDR2 SASEGT. The V gene end was trimmed by 6 bases and the J gene end by 12 bases; junction bases not matched to a gene: 19. CDR3: CASSAWSGGNTQLQFF. DNA of the CDR3: TGTGCCAGCAGCGCGTGGAGCGGGGGAAACACACAACTGCAGTTCTTC.

This clonotype was recorded at least ten times. This chain uses TRBV5-1 with TRBJ2-7; possible D gene TRBD2, 5 bases. This CDR3 has 12 amino acids. Germline CDR1 is SGHRS and CDR2 is YFSETQ. V lost 2 bases to trimming and J lost 6 bases, with 9 bases between them. The DNA for the CDR3 is TGCGCCAGCAGCTTCGGGGTCGGCGAGCAGTACTTC. Translated: CASSFGVGEQYF. Complete variable domain (other parts from reference TRBV5-1 and TRBJ2-7): KAGVTQTPRYLIKTRGQQVTLSCSPISGHRSVSWYQQTPGQGLQFLFEYFSETQRNKGNFPGRFSGRQFSNSRSEMNVSTLELGDSALYLCASSFGVGEQYFGPGTRLTVT.